What follows describes a single T cell receptor (beta chain). This entry comes from a study of radiation and T cells in renal cell carcinoma. For the study at large: Nephrectomy followed 15 Gy stereotactic body radiation by 4 weeks.

Germline trimming cut 2 bases from V and 0 bases from J; bases unmatched to any gene: 7. Germline V gene data show CDR1 as SGHRS and CDR2 as YFSETQ. The CDR3 is 16 amino acids. TCRdb's copy holds only in-frame clones and misses some; the assay was immunoSEQ multiplex PCR. The data show about 140,000 clones, less than 85% seen once. Time point reported: baseline pretreatment blood. Sample treatment: 15 Gy SBRT to primary tumor, nephrectomy 4 weeks later. The source material was blood, sampled from a patient whose treatment included radiotherapy and nephrectomy. The TCR comes from a woman aged 45-59 years with renal cell carcinoma. The rearrangement uses TRBV5-1 and TRBJ2-5, with 7 bases identical to TRBD2. The chain's CDR3 is CASSFSGPGHQETQYF. CDR3 bases: TGCGCCAGCAGCTTTAGCGGGCCGGGCCACCAAGAGACCCAGTACTTC.